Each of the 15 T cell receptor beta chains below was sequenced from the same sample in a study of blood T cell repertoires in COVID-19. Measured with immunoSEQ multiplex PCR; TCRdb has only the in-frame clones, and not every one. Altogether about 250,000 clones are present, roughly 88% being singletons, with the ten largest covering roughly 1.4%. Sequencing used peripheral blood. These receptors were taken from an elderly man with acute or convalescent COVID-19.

CDR3 amino acids: CASSPHDRGLTIGNTIYF. For the CDR3, the DNA is TGTGCCAGCAGCCCCCATGACAGGGGGCTAACTATTGGAAACACCATATATTTT. The chain combines TRBV7-8 with TRBJ1-3; 10 nucleotides match TRBD1. The CDR3 is made up of 18 amino acids. CDR1 and CDR2 (germline): SGHVS, FQNEAQ. The junction had 13 bases not matched to a gene; V was cut back by 5 bases and J by 3 bases.

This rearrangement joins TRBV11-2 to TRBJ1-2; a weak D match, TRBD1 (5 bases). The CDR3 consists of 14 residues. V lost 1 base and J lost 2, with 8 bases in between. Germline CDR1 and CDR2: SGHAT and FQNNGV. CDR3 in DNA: TGTGCCAGCAGCTTAGGACAGATGAACTATGGCTACACCTTC. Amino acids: CASSLGQMNYGYTF.

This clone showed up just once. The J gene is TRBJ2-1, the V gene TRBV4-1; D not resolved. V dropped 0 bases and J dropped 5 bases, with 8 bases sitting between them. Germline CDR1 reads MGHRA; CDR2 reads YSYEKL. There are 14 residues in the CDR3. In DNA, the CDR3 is TGCGCCAGCAGCCAAGACGTCAGAAACAATGAGCAGTTCTTC. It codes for CASSQDVRNNEQFF.

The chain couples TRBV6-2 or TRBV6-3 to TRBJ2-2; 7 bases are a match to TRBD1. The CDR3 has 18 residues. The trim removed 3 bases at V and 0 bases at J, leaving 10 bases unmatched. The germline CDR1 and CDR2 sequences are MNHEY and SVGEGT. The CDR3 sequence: CASSYARGINANTGELFF. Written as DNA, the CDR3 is TGTGCCAGCAGTTATGCCAGGGGGATCAACGCGAACACCGGGGAGCTGTTTTTT.

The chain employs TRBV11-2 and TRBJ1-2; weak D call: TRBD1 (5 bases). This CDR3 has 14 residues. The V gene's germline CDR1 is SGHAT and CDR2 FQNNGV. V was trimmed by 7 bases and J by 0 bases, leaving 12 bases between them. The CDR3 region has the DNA TGTGCCAGCAACGCAGGGTCAACTAACTATGGCTACACCTTC. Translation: CASNAGSTNYGYTF.

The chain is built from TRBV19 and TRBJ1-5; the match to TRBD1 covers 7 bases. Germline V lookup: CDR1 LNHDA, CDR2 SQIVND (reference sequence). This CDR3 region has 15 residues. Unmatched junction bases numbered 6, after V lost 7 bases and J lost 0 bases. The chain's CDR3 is CASTSDRASNQPQHF. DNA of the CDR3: TGTGCCAGTACTTCTGACAGGGCTAGCAATCAGCCCCAGCATTTT.

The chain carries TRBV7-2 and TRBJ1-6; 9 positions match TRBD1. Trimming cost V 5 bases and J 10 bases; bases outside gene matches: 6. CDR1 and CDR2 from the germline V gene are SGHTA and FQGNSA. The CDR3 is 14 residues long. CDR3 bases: TGTGCCAGCAGCCTAGGGACAGGGTCATCACCCCTCCACTTT. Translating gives CASSLGTGSSPLHF.

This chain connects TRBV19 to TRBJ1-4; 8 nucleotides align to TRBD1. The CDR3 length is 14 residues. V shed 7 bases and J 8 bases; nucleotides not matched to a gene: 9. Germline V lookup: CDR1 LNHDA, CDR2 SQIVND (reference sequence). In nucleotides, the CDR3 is TGTGCCAGTAAACAAACAGGGGGAGGCGAAAAACTGTTTTTT. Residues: CASKQTGGGEKLFF.

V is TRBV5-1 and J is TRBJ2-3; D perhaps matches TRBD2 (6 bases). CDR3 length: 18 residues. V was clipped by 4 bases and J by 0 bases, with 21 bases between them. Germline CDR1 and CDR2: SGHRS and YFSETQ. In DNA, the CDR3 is TGCGCCAGCAGCCTCGAGGGTAGCGGATCGGGGAGCACAGATACGCAGTATTTT. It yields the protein CASSLEGSGSGSTDTQYF.

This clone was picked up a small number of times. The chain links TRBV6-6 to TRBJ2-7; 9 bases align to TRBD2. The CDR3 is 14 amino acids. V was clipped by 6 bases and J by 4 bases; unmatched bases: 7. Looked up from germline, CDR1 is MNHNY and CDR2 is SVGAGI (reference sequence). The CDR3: CASRISGRGYEQYF. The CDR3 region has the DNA TGTGCCAGCAGGATTAGCGGGAGAGGGTACGAGCAGTACTTC.

CDR3: CASSTDRVAGANVLTF. CDR3 bases: TGTGCCAGTAGTACGGACAGGGTAGCTGGGGCCAACGTCCTGACTTTC. V and J are TRBV19 and TRBJ2-6; 8 positions match TRBD1. Trimming cost V 4 bases and J 2 bases; bases outside gene matches: 4. CDR1 LNHDA and CDR2 SQIVND come from the germline V gene (reference sequence). The CDR3 runs to 16 residues.

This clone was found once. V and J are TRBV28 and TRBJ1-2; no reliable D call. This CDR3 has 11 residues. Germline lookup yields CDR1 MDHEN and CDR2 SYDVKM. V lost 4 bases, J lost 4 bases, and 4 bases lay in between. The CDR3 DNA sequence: TGTGCCAGCAGTTCGGTCTATGGCTACACCTTC. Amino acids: CASSSVYGYTF.

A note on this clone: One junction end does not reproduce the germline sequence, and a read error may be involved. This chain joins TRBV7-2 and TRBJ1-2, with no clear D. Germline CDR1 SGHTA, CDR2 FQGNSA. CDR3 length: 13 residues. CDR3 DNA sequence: TGTGCCAGCAGCTTACTTTATCAGAGGGAGACACTCTTC. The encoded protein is CASSLLYQRETLF.

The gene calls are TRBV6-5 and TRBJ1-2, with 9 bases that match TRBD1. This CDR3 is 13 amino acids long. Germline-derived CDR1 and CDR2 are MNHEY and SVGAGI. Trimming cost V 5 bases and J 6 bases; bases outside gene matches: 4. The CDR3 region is CASSLDRGNGYTF. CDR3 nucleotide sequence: TGTGCCAGCAGTCTGGACAGGGGAAATGGCTACACCTTC.

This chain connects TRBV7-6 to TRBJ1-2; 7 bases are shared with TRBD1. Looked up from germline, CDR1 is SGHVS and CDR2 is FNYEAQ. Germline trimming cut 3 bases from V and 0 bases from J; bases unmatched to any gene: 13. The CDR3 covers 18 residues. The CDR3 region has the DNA TGTGCCAGCAGCTTCGCCACAGGGGCAGAGGCTTCTAACTATGGCTACACCTTC. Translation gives CASSFATGAEASNYGYTF. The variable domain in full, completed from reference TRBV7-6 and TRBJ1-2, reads GAGVSQSPRYKVTKRGQDVALRCDPISGHVSLYWYRQALGQGPEFLTYFNYEAQQDKSGLPNDRFSAERPEGSISTLTIQRTEQRDSAMYRCASSFATGAEASNYGYTFGSGTRLTVV.